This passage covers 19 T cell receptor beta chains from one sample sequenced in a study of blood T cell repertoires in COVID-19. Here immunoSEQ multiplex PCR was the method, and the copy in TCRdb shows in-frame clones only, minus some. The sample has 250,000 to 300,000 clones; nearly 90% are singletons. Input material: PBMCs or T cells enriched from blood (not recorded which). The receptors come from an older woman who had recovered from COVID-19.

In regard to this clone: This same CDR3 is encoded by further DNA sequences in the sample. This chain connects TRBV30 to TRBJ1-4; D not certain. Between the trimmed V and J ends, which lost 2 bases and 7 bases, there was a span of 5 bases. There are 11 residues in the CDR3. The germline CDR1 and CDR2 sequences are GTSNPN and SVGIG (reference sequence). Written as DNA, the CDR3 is TGTGCCTGGAGTCCGGGTGAAAAACTGTTTTTT. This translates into CAWSPGEKLFF.

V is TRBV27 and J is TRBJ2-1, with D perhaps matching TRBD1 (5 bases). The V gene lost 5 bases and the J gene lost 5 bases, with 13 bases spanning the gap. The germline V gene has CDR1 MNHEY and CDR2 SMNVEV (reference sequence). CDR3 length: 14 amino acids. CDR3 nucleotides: TGTGCCAGCAGTGACAGAGACGGAGACAATGAGCAGTTCTTC. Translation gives CASSDRDGDNEQFF.

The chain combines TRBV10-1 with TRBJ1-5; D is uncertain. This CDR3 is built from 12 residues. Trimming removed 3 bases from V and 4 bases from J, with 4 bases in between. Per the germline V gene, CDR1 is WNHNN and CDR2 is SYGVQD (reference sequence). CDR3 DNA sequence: TGCGCCAGCAGTGACACTAATCAGCCCCAGCATTTT. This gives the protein CASSDTNQPQHF.

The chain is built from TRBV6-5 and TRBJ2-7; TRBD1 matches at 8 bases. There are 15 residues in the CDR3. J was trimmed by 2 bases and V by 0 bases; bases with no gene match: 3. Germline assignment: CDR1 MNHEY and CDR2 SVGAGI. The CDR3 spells CASSYSRQGPYEQYF. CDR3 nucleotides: TGTGCCAGCAGTTACTCGAGACAGGGGCCCTACGAGCAGTACTTC.

CDR3: CASSPQAPGLLSQPQHF. CDR3 in DNA: TGTGCCAGCAGCCCGCAAGCTCCAGGGTTATTAAGTCAGCCCCAGCATTTT. The rearrangement joins TRBV7-6 to TRBJ1-5; tentative D call: TRBD1 (5 bases). CDR3 length equals 17 residues. The V end lost 5 bases, the J end lost 6 bases, and 23 bases lay between the germline ends. CDR1 and CDR2 from the germline V gene are SGHVS and FNYEAQ. The whole variable domain, filled in from reference TRBV7-6 and TRBJ1-5, reads GAGVSQSPRYKVTKRGQDVALRCDPISGHVSLYWYRQALGQGPEFLTYFNYEAQQDKSGLPNDRFSAERPEGSISTLTIQRTEQRDSAMYRCASSPQAPGLLSQPQHFGDGTRLSIL.

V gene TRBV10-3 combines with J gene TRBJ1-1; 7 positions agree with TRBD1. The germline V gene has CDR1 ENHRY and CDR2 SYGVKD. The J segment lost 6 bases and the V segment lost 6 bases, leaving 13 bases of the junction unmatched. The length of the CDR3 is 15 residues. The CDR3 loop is CAIRGEQGPWAEAFF. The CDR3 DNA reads TGTGCCATCAGGGGAGAACAGGGGCCGTGGGCTGAAGCTTTCTTT.

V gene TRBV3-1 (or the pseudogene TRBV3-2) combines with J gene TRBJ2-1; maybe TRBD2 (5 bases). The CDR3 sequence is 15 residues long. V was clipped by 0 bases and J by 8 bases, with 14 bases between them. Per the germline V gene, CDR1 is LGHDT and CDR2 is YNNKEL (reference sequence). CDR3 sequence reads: CASSQEWTYGHEQFF. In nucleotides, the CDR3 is TGTGCCAGCAGCCAAGAGTGGACTTATGGCCATGAGCAGTTCTTC.

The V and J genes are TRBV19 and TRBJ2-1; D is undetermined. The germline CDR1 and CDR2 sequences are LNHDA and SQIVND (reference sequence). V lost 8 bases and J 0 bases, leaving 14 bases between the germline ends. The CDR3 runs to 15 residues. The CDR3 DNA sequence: TGTGCCAGTCAACGAACTGGTAGCTCCTACAATGAGCAGTTCTTC. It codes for CASQRTGSSYNEQFF.

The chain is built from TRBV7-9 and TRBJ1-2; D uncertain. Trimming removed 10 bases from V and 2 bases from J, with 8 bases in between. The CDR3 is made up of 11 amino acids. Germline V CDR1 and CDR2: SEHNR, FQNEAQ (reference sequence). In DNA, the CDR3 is TGTGCCATACATAAGAACTATGGCTACACCTTC. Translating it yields CAIHKNYGYTF.

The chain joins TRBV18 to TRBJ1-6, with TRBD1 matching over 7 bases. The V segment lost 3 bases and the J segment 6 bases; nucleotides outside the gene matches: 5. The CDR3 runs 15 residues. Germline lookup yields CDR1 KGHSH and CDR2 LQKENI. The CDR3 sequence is CASSPPDRVNSPLHF. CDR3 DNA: TGTGCCAGCTCACCGCCCGACAGGGTTAATTCACCCCTCCACTTT.

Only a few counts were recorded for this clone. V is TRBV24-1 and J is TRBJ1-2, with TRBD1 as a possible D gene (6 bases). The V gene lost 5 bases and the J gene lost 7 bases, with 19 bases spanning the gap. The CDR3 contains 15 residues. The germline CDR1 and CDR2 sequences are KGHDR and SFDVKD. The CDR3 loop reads CATSGAGVRLGGYTF. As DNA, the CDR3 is TGTGCCACCAGTGGGGCAGGGGTCCGTTTAGGTGGCTACACCTTC.

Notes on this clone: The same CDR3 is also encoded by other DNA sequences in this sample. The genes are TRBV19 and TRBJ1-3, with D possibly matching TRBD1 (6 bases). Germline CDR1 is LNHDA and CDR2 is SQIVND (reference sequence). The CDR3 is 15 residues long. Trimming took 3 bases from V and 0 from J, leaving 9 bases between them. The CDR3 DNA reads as TGTGCCAGTAGTATCCAGGGGTACTCTGGAAACACCATATATTTT. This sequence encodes CASSIQGYSGNTIYF.

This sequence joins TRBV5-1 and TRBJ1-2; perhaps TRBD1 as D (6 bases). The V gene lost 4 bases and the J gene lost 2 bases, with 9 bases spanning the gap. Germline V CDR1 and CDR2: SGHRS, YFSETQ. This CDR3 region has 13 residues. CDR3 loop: CASSADRNYGYTF. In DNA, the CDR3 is TGCGCCAGCAGCGCTGACAGGAACTATGGCTACACCTTC.

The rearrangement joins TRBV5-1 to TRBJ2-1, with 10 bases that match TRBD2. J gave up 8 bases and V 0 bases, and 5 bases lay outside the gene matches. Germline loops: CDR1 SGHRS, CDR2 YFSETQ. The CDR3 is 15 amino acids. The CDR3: CASSLGLAGVDEQFF. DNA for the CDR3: TGCGCCAGCAGCTTGGGTCTAGCGGGAGTAGATGAGCAGTTCTTC.

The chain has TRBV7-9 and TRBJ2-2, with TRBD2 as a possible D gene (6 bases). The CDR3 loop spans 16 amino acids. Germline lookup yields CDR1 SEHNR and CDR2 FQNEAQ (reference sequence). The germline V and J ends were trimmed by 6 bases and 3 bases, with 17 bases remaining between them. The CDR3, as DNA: TGTGCCAGCAGGGAGGGCTGGGACTCCTACACCGGGGAGCTGTTTTTT. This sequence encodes CASREGWDSYTGELFF.

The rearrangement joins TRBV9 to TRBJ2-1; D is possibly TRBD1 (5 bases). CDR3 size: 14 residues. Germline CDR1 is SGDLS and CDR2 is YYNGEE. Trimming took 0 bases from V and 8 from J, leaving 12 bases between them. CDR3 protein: CASSVGGRKDEQFF. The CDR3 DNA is TGTGCCAGCAGCGTAGGGGGCCGGAAGGATGAGCAGTTCTTC.

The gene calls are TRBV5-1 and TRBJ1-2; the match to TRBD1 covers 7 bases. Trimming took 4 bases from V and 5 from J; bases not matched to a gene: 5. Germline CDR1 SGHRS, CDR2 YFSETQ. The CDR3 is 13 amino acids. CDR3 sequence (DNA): TGCGCCAGCAGCGAGACAGGGAAGTATGGCTACACCTTC. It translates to CASSETGKYGYTF.

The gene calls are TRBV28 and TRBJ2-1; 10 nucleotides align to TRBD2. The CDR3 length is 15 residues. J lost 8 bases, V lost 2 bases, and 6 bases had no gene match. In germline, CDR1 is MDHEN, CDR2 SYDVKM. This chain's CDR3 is CASSLKLAGADEQFF. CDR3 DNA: TGTGCCAGCAGTTTAAAGCTAGCGGGAGCGGATGAGCAGTTCTTC.

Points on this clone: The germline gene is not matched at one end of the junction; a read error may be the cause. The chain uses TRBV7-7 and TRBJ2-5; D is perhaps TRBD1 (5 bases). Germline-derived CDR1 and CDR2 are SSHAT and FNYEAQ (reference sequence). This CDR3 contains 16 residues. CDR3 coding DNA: TGTGCTAGCAGCCCTGGCTCGGCTAGGGGTGTTGAGACCCAGTACTTC. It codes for CASSPGSARGVETQYF.